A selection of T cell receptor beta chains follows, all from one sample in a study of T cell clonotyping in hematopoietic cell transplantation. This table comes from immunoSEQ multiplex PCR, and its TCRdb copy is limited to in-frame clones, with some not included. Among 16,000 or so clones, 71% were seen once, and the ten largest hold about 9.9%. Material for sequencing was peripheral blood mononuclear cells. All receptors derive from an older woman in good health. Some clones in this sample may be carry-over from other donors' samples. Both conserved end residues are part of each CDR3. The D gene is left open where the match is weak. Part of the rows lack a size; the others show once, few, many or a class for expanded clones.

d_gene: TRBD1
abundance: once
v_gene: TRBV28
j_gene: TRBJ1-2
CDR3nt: TGTGCGACAGGGCAATACGGCTACACCTTC
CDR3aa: CATGQYGYTF

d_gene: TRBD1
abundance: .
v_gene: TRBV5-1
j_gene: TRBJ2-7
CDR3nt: TGCGCCAGCAGCTTGGCCACAGGGGGGAGCTACGAGCAGTACTTC
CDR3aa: CASSLATGGSYEQYF

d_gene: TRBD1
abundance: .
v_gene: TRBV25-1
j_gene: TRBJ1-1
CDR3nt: TGTGCCAGCAGTGTAATAAGGGGACAGTCTCCTGAAGCTTTCTTT
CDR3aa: CASSVIRGQSPEAFF

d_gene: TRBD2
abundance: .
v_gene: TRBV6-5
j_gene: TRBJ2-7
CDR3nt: TGTGCCAGCAGTCCCCCCGCGGGAGGGTCCTACGAGCAGTACTTC
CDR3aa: CASSPPAGGSYEQYF

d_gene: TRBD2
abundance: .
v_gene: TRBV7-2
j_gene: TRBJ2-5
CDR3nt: TGTGCCAGCACCGGTCTAGCGGGGGGTGGGACAAAGACCCAGTACTTC
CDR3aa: CASTGLAGGGTKTQYF

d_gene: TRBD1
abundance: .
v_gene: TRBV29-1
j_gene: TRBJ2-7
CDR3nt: TGCAGCGTGTCCGGGACAGGGGGCCGAGGGCAGTACTTC
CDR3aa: CSVSGTGGRGQYF

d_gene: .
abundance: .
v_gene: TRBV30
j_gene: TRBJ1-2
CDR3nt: TGTGCCTCCTACAGGAATGGCTACACCTTC
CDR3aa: CASYRNGYTF

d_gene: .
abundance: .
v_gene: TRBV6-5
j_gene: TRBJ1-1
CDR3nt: TGTGCCAGCAGTTCCTACCCACCGACACCTAACACTGAAGCTTTCTTT
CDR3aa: CASSSYPPTPNTEAFF

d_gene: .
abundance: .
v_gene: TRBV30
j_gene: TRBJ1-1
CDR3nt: TGTGCCTGGAGTTTGGGGGACCGGTCGAACACTGAAGCTTTCTTT
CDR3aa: CAWSLGDRSNTEAFF

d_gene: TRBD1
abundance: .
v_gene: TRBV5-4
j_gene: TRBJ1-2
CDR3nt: TGTGCCAGCAGCCGGATGACAGGGTATTCTGGCTACACCTTC
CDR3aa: CASSRMTGYSGYTF

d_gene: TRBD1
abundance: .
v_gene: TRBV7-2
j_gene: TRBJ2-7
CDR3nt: TGTGCCAGCAGCTGGGACAGAATCTACGAGCAGTACTTC
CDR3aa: CASSWDRIYEQYF

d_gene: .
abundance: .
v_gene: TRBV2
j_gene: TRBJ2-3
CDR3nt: TGTGCCAGCACACTCCAACAGGCCTTCACAGATACGCAGTATTTT
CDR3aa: CASTLQQAFTDTQYF

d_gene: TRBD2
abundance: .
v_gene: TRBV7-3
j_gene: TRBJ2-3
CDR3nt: TGTGCCAGCAGACTCACTAGCGGGGGGACAGATACGCAGTATTTT
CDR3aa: CASRLTSGGTDTQYF

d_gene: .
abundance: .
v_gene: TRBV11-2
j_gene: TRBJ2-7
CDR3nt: TGTGCCAGCAGCTTAGGCCCTCGGTACGAGCAGTACTTC
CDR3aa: CASSLGPRYEQYF

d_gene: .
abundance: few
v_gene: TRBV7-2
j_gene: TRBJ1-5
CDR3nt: TGTGCCAGCAGCTTAGGAGTTAATCAGCCCCAGCATTTT
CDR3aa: CASSLGVNQPQHF